The rows below give T cell receptor beta chains drawn from one sample of a study of CD8+ T cells in alopecia areata. Produced via immunoSEQ multiplex PCR; TCRdb's table is partial and in-frame only. The table lists around 200,000 clones, roughly 53% of them singletons. The material was CD8+ T cells sorted from blood, obtained at week 24, from a patient treated with tofacitinib. Every receptor here comes from a human donor with alopecia areata. Each CDR3 is given with its conserved first and last residue. D genes are given only for firm matches. Clone size is stated in some rows and not others, as once, few, many or a class when expanded.

NA TRBJ1-5 TRBV5-4 NA CASSAARCQPQHF TGTGCCAGCAGCGCAGCCCGTTGCCAGCCCCAGCATTTT
NA TRBJ1-5 TRBV27 NA CASSSLWGNQPQHF TGTGCCAGCAGTTCCCTTTGGGGAAATCAGCCCCAGCATTTT
NA TRBJ1-5 TRBV5-6 NA CASSLAQGEGVQPQHF TGTGCCAGCAGCTTGGCCCAAGGTGAGGGTGTCCAGCCCCAGCATTTT
NA TRBJ2-7 TRBV4-3 few CASSQDGVGYEQYF TGCGCCAGCAGCCAAGATGGAGTCGGCTACGAGCAGTACTTC
NA TRBJ2-2 TRBV7-2 NA CASSLSATGELFF TGTGCCAGCAGCTTATCGGCCACCGGGGAGCTGTTTTTT
NA TRBJ2-7 TRBV4-3 NA CASSQSAAGENEQYF TGCGCCAGCAGCCAATCGGCGGCCGGGGAAAATGAGCAGTACTTC
NA TRBJ1-2 TRBV12-5 many CASGLSTLKRVIYGYTF TGTGCTAGTGGATTGAGCACCCTGAAGAGAGTGATCTATGGCTACACCTTC
TRBD1 TRBJ1-1 TRBV30 NA CAWSPGTGYGVNTEAFF TGTGCCTGGAGTCCAGGGACAGGGTACGGGGTGAACACTGAAGCTTTCTTT
NA TRBJ1-1 TRBV29-1 few CSLTRGNTEAFF TGCAGCCTTACCAGGGGTAACACTGAAGCTTTCTTT
TRBD1 TRBJ2-7 TRBV29-1 NA CSVETGTGGTHEQYF TGCAGCGTTGAGACCGGGACAGGGGGAACCCACGAGCAGTACTTC
TRBD1 TRBJ2-3 TRBV19 NA CASSMANLGQGATDTQYF TGTGCCAGTAGTATGGCAAACTTGGGACAGGGGGCCACAGATACGCAGTATTTT
NA TRBJ1-2 TRBV13 NA CASSLGHGGSYTF TGTGCCAGCAGCTTGGGGCACGGCGGAAGCTACACCTTC
NA TRBJ2-3 TRBV4-3 NA CASSQDGRGTDTQYF TGCGCCAGCAGCCAAGATGGGCGAGGAACAGATACGCAGTATTTT
NA TRBJ1-4 TRBV7-6 NA CASSSTAATNEKLFF TGTGCCAGCAGCTCCACGGCCGCAACTAATGAAAAACTGTTTTTT
NA TRBJ2-7 TRBV29-1 few CSVEDLDEGREQYF TGCAGCGTTGAAGATCTGGATGAGGGTCGCGAGCAGTACTTC
NA TRBJ2-7 TRBV2 NA CASSGVGEQYF TGTGCCAGCAGTGGGGTAGGCGAGCAGTACTTC
TRBD1 TRBJ2-7 TRBV29-1 few CSVAGTGVYEQYF TGCAGCGTTGCCGGGACAGGGGTCTACGAGCAGTACTTC
NA TRBJ1-5 TRBV6-6 few CASSDDGNQPQHF TGTGCCAGCAGCGATGACGGGAATCAGCCCCAGCATTTT
NA TRBJ1-3 TRBV4-3 few CASSQMASSGNTIYF TGCGCCAGCAGCCAAATGGCAAGCTCTGGAAACACCATATATTTT
NA TRBJ1-2 TRBV9 NA CASSVIAGEGYTF TGTGCCAGCAGCGTAATAGCAGGGGAAGGCTACACCTTC
NA TRBJ1-1 TRBV11-2 NA CASSYGQMNTEAFF TGTGCCAGCAGCTACGGACAGATGAACACTGAAGCTTTCTTT
NA TRBJ1-4 TRBV6-5 NA CASSLGVRNEKLFF TGTGCCAGCAGTCTCGGGGTCCGTAATGAAAAACTGTTTTTT
TRBD1 TRBJ1-5 TRBV30 NA CAWRATGAHQPQHF TGTGCCTGGAGAGCGACAGGGGCCCATCAGCCCCAGCATTTT
NA TRBJ1-1 TRBV5-1 few CASSWAGARNTEAFF TGCGCCAGCAGCTGGGCAGGGGCACGGAACACTGAAGCTTTCTTT
NA TRBJ1-1 TRBV30 NA CAWSAITNTEAFF TGTGCCTGGAGTGCTATAACGAACACTGAAGCTTTCTTT
NA TRBJ1-1 TRBV4-3 NA CASSPTANTEAFF TGCGCCAGCAGCCCGACAGCTAACACTGAAGCTTTCTTT
NA TRBJ1-2 TRBV30 NA CAWRHPGESKGYTF TGTGCCTGGAGACACCCCGGGGAGTCTAAGGGCTACACCTTC
TRBD1 TRBJ1-2 TRBV29-1 once CSVPRTGEGYGYTF TGCAGCGTACCCAGGACAGGGGAAGGCTATGGCTACACCTTC
TRBD2 TRBJ2-1 TRBV11-3 NA CASSLESGGAYNEQFF TGTGCCAGCAGCTTAGAGAGCGGGGGGGCCTACAATGAGCAGTTCTTC
NA TRBJ2-1 TRBV9 NA CASSVAERASSYNEQFF TGTGCCAGCAGCGTAGCCGAGCGGGCGAGCTCCTACAATGAGCAGTTCTTC
TRBD2 TRBJ2-1 TRBV2 few CASTGSGGSYNEQFF TGTGCCAGCACTGGTAGCGGGGGGTCCTACAATGAGCAGTTCTTC
TRBD1 TRBJ1-2 TRBV29-1 NA CSVEGSGTGGPGGYTF TGCAGCGTTGAGGGTTCCGGGACAGGGGGCCCGGGAGGCTACACCTTC
NA TRBJ1-1 TRBV19 NA CATSRGNTEAFF TGTGCCACCTCGCGTGGGAACACTGAAGCTTTCTTT
TRBD1 TRBJ2-7 TRBV29-1 NA CSVKTGPYEQYF TGCAGCGTTAAGACAGGGCCCTACGAGCAGTACTTC
NA TRBJ2-7 TRBV27 NA CASSLVPTYEQYF TGTGCCAGCAGTTTGGTTCCAACCTACGAGCAGTACTTC
NA TRBJ1-1 TRBV11-1 NA CASSFGLGDTEAFF TGTGCCAGCAGCTTCGGGCTAGGGGACACTGAAGCTTTCTTT
NA TRBJ2-1 TRBV27 NA CASSLSSSQDNEQFF TGTGCCAGCAGTTTATCTTCTAGCCAGGACAATGAGCAGTTCTTC
NA TRBJ2-7 TRBV5-6 NA CASSLGGTGTYEQYF TGTGCCAGCAGCTTGGGCGGGACGGGCACCTACGAGCAGTACTTC
NA TRBJ2-7 TRBV7-2 NA CASSLFLGSTSYEQYF TGTGCCAGCAGCTTATTTCTAGGCAGCACCTCCTACGAGCAGTACTTC
TRBD1 TRBJ1-2 TRBV29-1 few CSAQGARDGYTF TGCAGCGCTCAGGGGGCGCGGGATGGCTACACCTTC
TRBD1 TRBJ1-2 TRBV29-1 few CSVETGGVRGYTF TGCAGCGTTGAAACAGGGGGCGTCCGTGGCTACACCTTC
TRBD2 TRBJ2-1 TRBV7-8 NA CATTGGGADEQFF TGTGCCACGACTGGCGGGGGGGCCGATGAGCAGTTCTTC
NA TRBJ2-7 TRBV7-9 NA CASSSSVYEQYF TGTGCCAGCAGCTCCTCGGTATACGAGCAGTACTTC
TRBD1 TRBJ1-2 TRBV29-1 few CSVDVGRGQGNRYTF TGCAGCGTTGACGTGGGGAGAGGACAGGGTAATCGCTACACCTTC
NA TRBJ1-6 TRBV7-2 NA CASSLGGGGNSPLHF TGTGCCAGCAGCTTAGGGGGAGGGGGTAATTCACCCCTCCACTTT
TRBD2 TRBJ2-7 TRBV4-3 few CASSQGREGTYEQYF TGCGCCAGCAGCCAAGGCAGGGAGGGGACCTACGAGCAGTACTTC
NA TRBJ1-1 TRBV19 few CASSSFRTDSNTEAFF TGTGCCAGTAGTTCTTTTCGGACAGATTCGAACACTGAAGCTTTCTTT
NA TRBJ2-7 TRBV27 NA CASSPGPLYEQYF TGTGCCAGCAGTCCAGGGCCCCTCTACGAGCAGTACTTC
NA TRBJ2-3 TRBV11-2 NA CASSPVSTDTQYF TGTGCCAGCAGCCCCGTGAGTACAGATACGCAGTATTTT
TRBD2 TRBJ2-1 TRBV5-6 NA CASSFTSGGEQFF TGTGCCAGCAGCTTTACTAGCGGGGGTGAGCAGTTCTTC
NA TRBJ2-3 TRBV9 few CASTFEGGGTDTQYF TGTGCCAGCACCTTTGAGGGGGGGGGCACAGATACGCAGTATTTT
TRBD2 TRBJ2-1 TRBV30 once CAWTRGGLSYNEQFF TGTGCCTGGACGCGGGGGGGTCTCTCCTACAATGAGCAGTTCTTC
NA TRBJ2-1 TRBV30 NA CAWSDRFSYNEQFF TGTGCCTGGAGTGACAGATTCTCCTACAATGAGCAGTTCTTC
NA TRBJ2-7 TRBV15 NA CATSRDGIYEQYF TGTGCCACCAGCAGAGATGGGATCTACGAGCAGTACTTC
NA TRBJ1-6 TRBV30 NA CAWQDTISPLHF TGTGCCTGGCAGGACACCATTTCACCCCTCCACTTT